The sequence of this T cell receptor beta chain was determined in a study of patients and donors after allogeneic stem cell transplantation. Losses at the gene ends were 4 bases for V and 14 bases for J; bases not matched to a gene: 10. There are 14 residues in the CDR3. The germline V gene has CDR1 LGHDT and CDR2 YNNKEL (reference sequence). TCRdb itself ran the RT-PCR reads through MiXCR, one entry per CDR3 protein. Among more than 850,000 distinct CDR3 sequences, about a sixth were seen once, and the ten largest hold 5% to 7.5%. The specimen sequenced was blood, either unsorted or a sorted T cell fraction (not recorded which). The chain employs TRBV3-1 and TRBJ1-6, with TRBD1 matching over 8 bases. This TCR was recovered from a human donor who was either an allogeneic HSCT recipient or a stem cell or donor lymphocyte infusion donor (not recorded which). It is not recorded whose cells these are; they may come from a transplant donor. The CDR3 protein is CASSLGQGVGTLHF. Here the CDR3 DNA reads TGTGCCAGCAGCCTTGGACAGGGCGTGGGAACCCTCCACTTT.